The next 25 T cell receptor beta chains were all read from a single sample in a study of T-cell reconstitution after alpha-beta-depleted transplantation in children. Library preparation (for TCRbeta) was performed with unique molecular identifiers. A single record per CDR3 protein comes from TCRdb applying MiXCR to the PCR reads. The table records about 500,000 distinct CDR3 sequences, over 25% of them present only once. The sample was PBMCs from the stem cell graft donor, taken from the stem cell graft. These TCRs come from a human donor who donated a stem cell graft to a child with aplastic anemia.

There are a few counts of this clonotype. The chain recombines TRBV6-4 with TRBJ2-2; D call uncertain. V was trimmed by 4 bases and J by 4 bases, leaving 13 bases between them. The CDR3 has 15 amino acids. Germline CDR1 is MRHNA and CDR2 is SNTAGT. This CDR3 is CASSGNTGPTGELFF. DNA of the CDR3: TGTGCCAGCAGTGGAAACACGGGCCCCACCGGGGAGCTGTTTTTT.

The genes are TRBV19 and TRBJ1-2; tentative D call: TRBD1 (5 bases). Germline V gives CDR1 LNHDA, CDR2 SQIVND (reference sequence). V lost 3 bases to trimming and J lost 4 bases, with 12 bases between them. The CDR3 is 14 residues long. The CDR3 loop is CASSITGVAYGYTF. The CDR3 nucleotides read TGTGCCAGTAGTATCACGGGGGTTGCCTATGGCTACACCTTC.

The V and J genes are TRBV7-7 and TRBJ2-5, with 7 bases fitting TRBD2. The CDR3 has 13 residues. J lost 6 bases, V lost 5 bases, and 6 bases had no gene match. Germline V CDR1 and CDR2: SSHAT, FNYEAQ (reference sequence). The CDR3 sequence: CASSGGGPQTQYF. CDR3 DNA: TGTGCCAGCAGCGGGGGAGGGCCACAGACCCAGTACTTC. Filled out from reference TRBV7-7 and TRBJ2-5, the complete variable domain reads GAGVSQSPRYKVTKRGQDVTLRCDPISSHATLYWYQQALGQGPEFLTYFNYEAQPDKSGLPSDRFSAERPEGSISTLTIQRTEQRDSAMYRCASSGGGPQTQYFGPGTRLLVL.

This clonotype was seen a few times. V and J are TRBV10-3 and TRBJ1-1, with no clear D. Germline V gene data show CDR1 as ENHRY and CDR2 as SYGVKD. This CDR3 has 14 amino acids. V was clipped by 4 bases and J by 0 bases, with 9 bases between them. The CDR3 region is CAISAADMNTEAFF. The DNA of the CDR3 is TGTGCCATCAGTGCGGCAGACATGAACACTGAAGCTTTCTTT.

This chain joins TRBV5-5 and TRBJ2-3; no firm D call. The germline CDR1 and CDR2 sequences are SGHKS and YYEKEE (reference sequence). CDR3 length equals 15 residues. V was clipped by 1 base and J by 5 bases, with 14 bases between them. The CDR3 is CASSLTTARIDTQYF. The CDR3 bases are TGTGCCAGCAGCTTGACGACTGCGCGGATAGATACGCAGTATTTT.

This clonotype appeared many times. This chain uses TRBV9 with TRBJ2-7; TRBD1 aligns across 7 bases. From germline, CDR1 is SGDLS and CDR2 YYNGEE. Trimming took 3 bases from V and 0 from J; bases not matched to a gene: 3. The CDR3 has 14 residues. DNA of the CDR3: TGTGCCAGCAGCGCGACAGGGAGCTCCTACGAGCAGTACTTC. Its protein product is CASSATGSSYEQYF.

The CDR3 loop is CASSSPEPLHF. CDR3 in DNA: TGTGCCAGCAGCTCCCCAGAACCCCTCCACTTT. V gene TRBV7-9 combines with J gene TRBJ1-6; D is undetermined. V lost 4 bases, J lost 12 bases, and 7 bases lay in between. Germline V CDR1 and CDR2: SEHNR, FQNEAQ (reference sequence). This CDR3 is 11 amino acids long.

The chain couples TRBV20-1 to TRBJ2-1; 12 bases agree with TRBD2. Germline CDR1 reads DFQATT; CDR2 reads SNEGSKA (reference sequence). The ends lost 3 bases at V and 9 bases at J; junction bases unmatched: 9. The CDR3 extends over 15 amino acids. The DNA for the CDR3 is TGCAGTGCTAGGGGATTTCTAGCGGGAGGGGGTGAGCAGTTCTTC. It translates to CSARGFLAGGGEQFF.

This sequence joins TRBV29-1 and TRBJ1-3, with D unclear. CDR3 length: 11 amino acids. Deletions cut 7 bases from V and 3 bases from J, with 7 bases between. The V gene's germline CDR1 is SQVTM and CDR2 ANQGSEA. The CDR3 DNA reads as TGCAGCGGGGGTTATGGAAACACCATATATTTT. It encodes CSGGYGNTIYF.

V and J are TRBV7-2 and TRBJ1-2; D possibly corresponds to TRBD1 (5 bases). From germline, CDR1 is SGHTA and CDR2 FQGNSA. CDR3 length equals 13 residues. Trimming removed 5 bases at V and 3 bases at J, with 10 bases between. CDR3 DNA sequence: TGTGCCAGCAGCCCCCCCAGGGACTATGGCTACACCTTC. It translates to CASSPPRDYGYTF. The complete variable domain, with remaining parts taken from reference TRBV7-2 and TRBJ1-2, reads GAGVSQSPSNKVTEKGKDVELRCDPISGHTALYWYRQSLGQGLEFLIYFQGNSAPDKSGLPSDRFSAERTGGSVSTLTIQRTQQEDSAVYLCASSPPRDYGYTFGSGTRLTVV.

The chain couples TRBV29-1 to TRBJ1-2, with 7 nucleotides matching TRBD1. The V gene's germline CDR1 is SQVTM and CDR2 ANQGSEA. This CDR3 is 11 amino acids long. Unmatched junction bases numbered 6, after V lost 8 bases and J lost 6 bases. The CDR3 spells CSSGGGDGYTF. DNA for the CDR3: TGCAGCTCAGGGGGTGGGGATGGCTACACCTTC.

In this sample, this clonotype turned up a few times. The J gene is TRBJ1-1, the V gene TRBV12-5; TRBD1 agrees at 7 bases. The ends lost 5 bases at V and 0 bases at J; junction bases unmatched: 15. The germline V gene has CDR1 LGHNT and CDR2 FRNRAP. CDR3 size: 18 residues. CDR3 region: CASGTDDSDRAMNTEAFF. CDR3 bases: TGTGCTAGTGGTACGGACGACTCCGACAGGGCGATGAACACTGAAGCTTTCTTT.

The table lists this clonotype with a few counts. The genes are TRBV6-2 or TRBV6-3 and TRBJ2-1; D possibly corresponds to TRBD2 (6 bases). Germline CDR1 reads MNHEY; CDR2 reads SVGEGT. There are 17 residues in the CDR3. Trimming removed 2 bases from V and 7 bases from J, with 21 bases in between. DNA of the CDR3: TGTGCCAGCAGTTACCGAGAACCGACTAGTGCGAGAAATGAGCAGTTCTTC. Translating gives CASSYREPTSARNEQFF.

With regard to this clonotype: It is likely a read error, because the conserved phenylalanine at the end of the CDR3 is missing. The V and J genes are TRBV6-1 and TRBJ2-7, with a possible D match to TRBD2 (7 bases). CDR3 size: 17 residues. Between the trimmed V and J ends, which lost 6 bases and 2 bases, there was a span of 23 bases. Germline CDR1 MNHNS, CDR2 SASEGT. CDR3 sequence: CASSPNAGAPLTYEQYL. CDR3 DNA: TGTGCCAGCAGCCCAAATGCGGGGGCTCCCCTTACCTACGAGCAGTACCTC.

This clonotype has ten or more counts. The chain is built from TRBV6-4 and TRBJ1-1, with 9 bases lining up with TRBD1. The CDR3 is 16 residues long. V trimming: 5 bases; J trimming: 0 bases; junction bases outside the gene matches: 7. Looked up from germline, CDR1 is MRHNA and CDR2 is SNTAGT. CDR3 in amino acids: CASSPNGQGLNTEAFF. The CDR3 DNA reads TGTGCCAGCAGTCCCAACGGACAGGGGCTGAACACTGAAGCTTTCTTT.

This chain connects TRBV5-1 to TRBJ1-4; tentatively, D is TRBD1 (6 bases). The germline V gene encodes CDR1 SGHRS and CDR2 YFSETQ. Between the trimmed V and J ends, which lost 4 bases and 10 bases, there was a span of 17 bases. This CDR3 has 14 amino acids. CDR3 bases: TGCGCCAGCAGCGCGGACAGAAACGACCTAAAACTGTTTTTT. This encodes CASSADRNDLKLFF.

This clonotype was observed a handful of times. CDR3 sequence reads: CASSLSSRVIKNIQYF. The DNA for the CDR3 is TGTGCCAGCAGCCTTTCCTCCCGGGTTATCAAAAACATTCAGTACTTC. The chain employs TRBV12-3 or TRBV12-4 and TRBJ2-4; D call uncertain. The CDR3 runs 16 residues. The V and J ends lost 6 bases and 3 bases respectively, with 18 bases between them.

The chain carries TRBV29-1 and TRBJ1-3; D gene uncertain. The CDR3 runs to 13 residues. Germline V gives CDR1 SQVTM, CDR2 ANQGSEA. V lost 2 bases and J 3 bases, leaving 8 bases between the germline ends. The CDR3 DNA reads TGCAGCGTTGAACCCGGGAATGGAAACACCATATATTTT. Translated: CSVEPGNGNTIYF. The full variable domain, rest sourced from reference TRBV29-1 and TRBJ1-3, is SAVISQKPSRDICQRGTSLTIQCQVDSQVTMMFWYRQQPGQSLTLIATANQGSEATYESGFVIDKFPISRPNLTFSTLTVSNMSPEDSSIYLCSVEPGNGNTIYFGEGSWLTVV.

In this sample, this clonotype turned up a few times. V usage is TRBV18 and J usage is TRBJ1-1, with a possible D match to TRBD1 (5 bases). Germline V gene lookup returns CDR1 KGHSH and CDR2 LQKENI. V was cut by 2 bases and J by 3 bases, with 10 bases left in between. The CDR3 contains 14 residues. The CDR3 DNA is TGTGCCAGCTCACCAGAGGGGAAGGACACTGAAGCTTTCTTT. It encodes CASSPEGKDTEAFF.

V is TRBV29-1 and J is TRBJ2-3; 9 nucleotides agree with TRBD2. Looked up from germline, CDR1 is SQVTM and CDR2 is ANQGSEA. The CDR3 is 14 residues long. With V trimmed by 7 bases and J by 2 bases, 7 bases remained unmatched. CDR3 in DNA: TGCAGCGGGACGGGACTAGCCGTCACAGATACGCAGTATTTT. It is translated as CSGTGLAVTDTQYF.

This clonotype was observed a handful of times. The genes are TRBV20-1 and TRBJ2-7; 7 bases are a match to TRBD2. Germline trimming cut 1 base from V and 3 bases from J; bases unmatched to any gene: 3. The CDR3 totals 13 residues. Germline values: CDR1 DFQATT, CDR2 SNEGSKA (reference sequence). This chain's CDR3 is CSARGASGYEQYF. The CDR3 coding sequence is TGCAGTGCTAGAGGGGCTAGCGGCTACGAGCAGTACTTC.

This chain connects TRBV7-6 to TRBJ1-1; maybe TRBD1 (5 bases). V lost 4 bases and J lost 12, with 15 bases in between. Germline-derived CDR1 and CDR2 are SGHVS and FNYEAQ. CDR3 length: 12 residues. The CDR3 nucleotides are TGTGCCAGCAGCTCGCTGGACAATGTACCTTTCTTT. Protein product: CASSSLDNVPFF.

This clonotype was seen many times. At one boundary the junction diverges from the germline segment, which might be a read error. The rearrangement joins TRBV5-1 to TRBJ2-1; D is ambiguous. The CDR3 has 13 residues. Germline loops: CDR1 SGHRS, CDR2 YFSETQ. The CDR3 DNA sequence: TGTGCCAGCAGTCTCGGCCTCTACAATGAGCAGTTCTTC. It codes for CASSLGLYNEQFF.

The chain recombines TRBV7-2 with TRBJ2-4; 9 nucleotides align to TRBD1. J lost 6 bases, V lost 4 bases, and 10 bases had no gene match. CDR1 and CDR2 (germline): SGHTA, FQGNSA. The CDR3 runs 16 residues. The CDR3 DNA reads as TGTGCCAGCAGCTCGCTCCGGGACAGGGTCTTAAACATTCAGTACTTC. Translating it yields CASSSLRDRVLNIQYF.

This clonotype was counted a few times. CDR3 sequence: CASSEAGEAGQPQHF. CDR3 DNA sequence: TGTGCCAGCAGTGAGGCAGGGGAAGCTGGTCAGCCCCAGCATTTT. V gene TRBV6-4 combines with J gene TRBJ1-5, with a tentative D call TRBD1 (6 bases). Trimming shortened V by 3 bases and J by 6 bases, and 15 bases separated the two germline ends. The CDR3 runs to 15 residues. Germline V gene lookup returns CDR1 MRHNA and CDR2 SNTAGT.